A single T cell receptor (beta chain) is shown here with its context. The target antigen is unknown. This sample stems from a study of beta chain features in type 1 diabetes. Cells sorted by CD45RO/CCR7/CD25/CD127/CD95/CD27 comprised CD4+ naive, central memory, regulatory and stem cell-like memory cells. Overall study results and limits: It was not settled here whether HLA type affects TCRB rearrangement. TCRB CDR3s were moderately but significantly shorter in Type 1 diabetes patients in all four CD4+ subsets. The naive, central memory and Treg TCRB repertoires of patients appeared to be more similar to one another than those of healthy donors.

Germline trimming cut 7 bases from V and 0 bases from J; bases unmatched to any gene: 6. Per germline, CDR1 MNHNY and CDR2 SVGAGI (reference sequence). This CDR3 contains 15 residues. Sequencing targeted expressed TCRB transcripts, as all isolated RNA had been reverse transcribed. An average of around 3.4 million reads was obtained for naive, central memory and regulatory T cell samples. Repertoires were generated with immunoSEQ multiplex PCR, while TCRdb's copy carries only in-frame clones and drops some. Counted here are a few hundred thousand clones, about 14% occurring once; the ten biggest clones make up roughly 0.016%.

This sequence joins TRBV6-6 and TRBJ2-1; TRBD1 agrees at 7 bases. This sequence was found in a woman between 18 and 29 years old with type 1 diabetes. Sequences were obtained from naive CD4+ T cells from blood. The DNA of the CDR3 is TGTGCCAGCACCCTGGGACAGAGCTCCTACAATGAGCAGTTCTTC. Protein product: CASTLGQSSYNEQFF.